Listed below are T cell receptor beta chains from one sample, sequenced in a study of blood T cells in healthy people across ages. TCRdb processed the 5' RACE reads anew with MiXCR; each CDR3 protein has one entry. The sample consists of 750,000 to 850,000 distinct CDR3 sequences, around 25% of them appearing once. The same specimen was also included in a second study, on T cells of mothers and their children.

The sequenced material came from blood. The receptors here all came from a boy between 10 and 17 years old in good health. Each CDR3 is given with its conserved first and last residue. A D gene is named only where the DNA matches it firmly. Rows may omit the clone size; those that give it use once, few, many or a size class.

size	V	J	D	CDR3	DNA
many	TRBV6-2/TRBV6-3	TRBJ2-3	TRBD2	CASKKRGEADTQYF	TGTGCCAGCAAGAAGCGGGGAGAGGCAGATACGCAGTATTTT
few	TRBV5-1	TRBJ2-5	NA	CASSVGGGASQETQYF	TGCGCCAGCAGCGTAGGAGGGGGGGCAAGCCAAGAGACCCAGTACTTC
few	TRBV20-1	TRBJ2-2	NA	CSAPASANTGELFF	TGCAGTGCTCCGGCTAGCGCGAACACCGGGGAGCTGTTTTTT
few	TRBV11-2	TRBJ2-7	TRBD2	CASSSAGTSGSRIEQYF	TGTGCCAGCAGCTCGGCCGGGACTAGCGGGAGTCGGATCGAGCAGTACTTC
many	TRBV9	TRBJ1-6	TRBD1	CASSPRQGANSPLHF	TGTGCCAGCAGCCCCCGACAGGGGGCCAATTCACCCCTCCACTTT
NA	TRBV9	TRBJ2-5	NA	CASSVGIQETQYF	TGTGCCAGCAGCGTTGGAATCCAAGAGACCCAGTACTTC
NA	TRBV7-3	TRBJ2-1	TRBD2	CASSLIAGVVDEQFF	TGTGCCAGCAGCCTCATAGCGGGAGTTGTAGATGAGCAGTTCTTC
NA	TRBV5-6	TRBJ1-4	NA	CASGRGEKLFF	TGTGCCAGCGGAAGGGGGGAAAAACTGTTTTTT
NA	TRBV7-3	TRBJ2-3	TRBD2	CASSLTARGGTDTQYF	TGTGCCAGCAGCTTAACGGCGCGGGGGGGCACAGATACGCAGTATTTT
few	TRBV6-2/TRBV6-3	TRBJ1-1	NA	CASSYPGNEAFF	TGTGCCAGCAGTTATCCGGGGAATGAAGCTTTCTTT
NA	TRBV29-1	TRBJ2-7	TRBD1	CSVEFPDRDYEQYF	TGCAGCGTTGAATTTCCGGACAGGGACTACGAGCAGTACTTC
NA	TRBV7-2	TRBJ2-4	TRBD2	CASSLVGASGSNIQYF	TGTGCCAGCAGCTTAGTTGGGGCTAGCGGGAGTAACATTCAGTACTTC
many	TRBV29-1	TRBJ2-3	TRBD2	CSAPGIRRGGTDTQYF	TGCAGCGCCCCAGGGATTCGGCGGGGGGGCACAGATACGCAGTATTTT
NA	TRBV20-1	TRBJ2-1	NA	CSAPKRPSYNEQFF	TGCAGTGCACCGAAACGCCCATCCTACAATGAGCAGTTCTTC
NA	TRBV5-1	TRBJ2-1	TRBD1	CASSLVKTGTGSVNEQFF	TGCGCCAGCAGCTTGGTGAAGACCGGGACAGGGTCTGTCAATGAGCAGTTCTTC